In its sample, the clone carrying this T cell receptor beta chain was seen a few times. What it binds is not known. The record originates from a study of identical twins. Looked up from germline, CDR1 is SEHNR and CDR2 is FQNEAQ (reference sequence). This CDR3 is 16 amino acids long. Trimming at V came to 5 bases and at J to 0 bases, leaving 9 bases not matched to a gene. All donors comprised healthy Caucasians. Findings and caveats of the study: Beta out-of-frame sequences showed weaker excess twin sharing.

Each CDR3 protein is one row after TCRdb ran MiXCR on the 5' RACE reads. The sample holds hundreds of thousands of distinct CDR3 sequences, less than 7% seen once. V usage is TRBV7-9 and J usage is TRBJ1-1, with 7 bases that match TRBD1. The clonotype was recovered from a man aged 18 to 35 in good health. Source material: naive T cells sorted from blood. The CDR3 DNA follows: TGTGCCAGCAGCAGGGGGCTTGGGACATTGAACACTGAAGCTTTCTTT. It encodes CASSRGLGTLNTEAFF. Together with reference TRBV7-9 and TRBJ1-1, the CDR3 gives the full variable domain: DTGVSQNPRHKITKRGQNVTFRCDPISEHNRLYWYRQTLGQGPEFLTYFQNEAQLEKSRLLSDRFSAERPKGSFSTLEIQRTEQGDSAMYLCASSRGLGTLNTEAFFGQGTRLTVV.